These 25 T cell receptor beta chains were sequenced from one sample in a study of blood T cell repertoires in COVID-19. Clones were read by immunoSEQ multiplex PCR, and TCRdb kept only the in-frame ones, dropping some. This sample has about 180,000 clones; 80% occur once, and the top ten carry approximately 6.2%. The sample taken for sequencing was peripheral blood. These receptors originate from a man aged 65 to 85 with active or convalescent COVID-19.

The J gene is TRBJ1-5, the V gene TRBV30; D is perhaps TRBD1 (6 bases). The CDR3 consists of 13 residues. The V and J ends lost 2 bases and 6 bases respectively, with 11 bases between them. CDR1 and CDR2 from the germline V gene are GTSNPN and SVGIG (reference sequence). CDR3 protein: CAWSSQGRQPQHF. The DNA of the CDR3 is TGTGCCTGGAGTTCACAGGGTCGTCAGCCCCAGCATTTT.

This clone was found once. J is TRBJ2-3 and V is TRBV21-1; the table's D call TRBD1 went unverified against the DNA. TRBV21-1 is listed as a pseudogene. CDR3 length: 20 amino acids. Here the CDR3 reads CASSKDLGRGRSEGTDTQYF. In DNA, the CDR3 is TGTGCCAGCAGCAAAGATTTGGGCAGGGGGCGAAGTGAAGGCACAGATACGCAGTATTTT.

This chain joins TRBV7-2 and TRBJ2-3; D unresolved. Germline CDR1 reads SGHTA; CDR2 reads FQGNSA. The CDR3 extends over 11 amino acids. The V and J ends lost 5 bases and 5 bases respectively, with 5 bases between them. DNA for the CDR3: TGTGCCAGCAGCCAACTAGATACGCAGTATTTT. It yields the protein CASSQLDTQYF.

The chain uses TRBV5-6 and TRBJ1-5, with TRBD1 matching 10 bases. Germline V lookup: CDR1 SGHDT, CDR2 YYEEEE. V lost 4 bases to trimming and J lost 5 bases; unmatched junction nucleotides: 12. This CDR3 spans 17 amino acids. The chain's CDR3 is CASSGGLGTGEYQPQHF. CDR3 sequence (DNA): TGTGCCAGCAGCGGGGGCCTAGGGACAGGGGAGTATCAGCCCCAGCATTTT.

This chain connects TRBV28 to TRBJ1-5; D may be TRBD1 (5 bases). The V gene lost 3 bases and the J gene lost 5 bases, with 8 bases spanning the gap. CDR1 and CDR2 from the germline V gene are MDHEN and SYDVKM. The CDR3 contains 13 residues. Written as DNA, the CDR3 is TGTGCCAGCAGTTTGGGGGGGGATCAGCCCCAGCATTTT. It specifies CASSLGGDQPQHF.

V usage is TRBV7-6 and J usage is TRBJ1-1; TRBD1 matches at 9 bases. Germline CDR1 SGHVS, CDR2 FNYEAQ. Losses at the gene ends were 4 bases for V and 3 bases for J; bases not matched to a gene: 6. This CDR3 has 15 residues. The CDR3: CASSSGQGTDTEAFF. CDR3 DNA sequence: TGTGCCAGCAGCTCGGGACAGGGTACGGACACTGAAGCTTTCTTT.

This chain links TRBV4-2 with TRBJ2-4, with D possibly TRBD1 on 5 matching bases. This CDR3 region has 15 residues. CDR1 is LGHNA and CDR2 is YNFKEQ in the germline V gene. Trimming pared 1 base from V and 3 bases from J, leaving 10 bases between. The CDR3: CASSQVGEGKNIQYF. CDR3 nucleotide sequence: TGTGCCAGCAGCCAAGTAGGGGAAGGCAAAAACATTCAGTACTTC.

V and J are TRBV9 and TRBJ1-1; TRBD1 aligns across 7 bases. The CDR3 consists of 15 residues. V was clipped by 3 bases and J by 4 bases; unmatched bases: 9. Germline V lookup: CDR1 SGDLS, CDR2 YYNGEE. The CDR3 sequence is CASSAEIQGITEAFF. CDR3 coding DNA: TGTGCCAGCAGCGCCGAAATACAGGGGATCACTGAAGCTTTCTTT.

Worth noting for this clone: This clone may be a read error of a much larger clone one base away. CDR3 sequence: CAWSGHLNTEAFF. CDR3 bases: TGTGCCTGGAGTGGACACTTGAACACTGAAGCTTTCTTT. The chain couples TRBV30 to TRBJ1-1; D remains unclear. The CDR3 extends over 13 amino acids. Germline values: CDR1 GTSNPN, CDR2 SVGIG (reference sequence). Trimming took off 1 base at V and 0 bases at J, with 6 bases between the two ends.

The CDR3 protein is CASSAGQGLNTEAFF. The CDR3 nucleotides are TGTGCCAGCAGCGCTGGACAGGGTTTAAACACTGAAGCTTTCTTT. J is TRBJ1-1 and V is TRBV27, with 8 bases that match TRBD1. V lost 6 bases to trimming and J lost 2 bases; unmatched junction nucleotides: 8. Per the germline V gene, CDR1 is MNHEY and CDR2 is SMNVEV (reference sequence). This CDR3 is 15 amino acids long.

This chain connects TRBV2 to TRBJ1-6; no definite D call. The V gene lost 3 bases and the J gene lost 8 bases, with 14 bases spanning the gap. This CDR3 region has 15 residues. CDR1 and CDR2 from the germline V gene are SNHLY and FYNNEI. The CDR3 nucleotides are TGTGCCAGCAGTGAGTCAGCGGGAGGTGATTCACCCCTCCACTTT. This gives the protein CASSESAGGDSPLHF.

V usage is TRBV19 and J usage is TRBJ2-7; D not certain. V was clipped by 3 bases and J by 0 bases, with 12 bases between them. The CDR3 loop spans 15 amino acids. Germline loops: CDR1 LNHDA, CDR2 SQIVND (reference sequence). This CDR3 reads CASSIRLLSSYEQYF. The DNA of the CDR3 is TGTGCCAGTAGTATTCGACTCTTGAGCTCCTACGAGCAGTACTTC. The full variable domain, with the rest looked up from reference TRBV19 and TRBJ2-7, is DGGITQSPKYLFRKEGQNVTLSCEQNLNHDAMYWYRQDPGQGLRLIYYSQIVNDFQKGDIAEGYSVSREKKESFPLTVTSAQKNPTAFYLCASSIRLLSSYEQYFGPGTRLTVT.

V and J are TRBV7-2 and TRBJ1-2; TRBD1 aligns across 11 bases. J was trimmed by 8 bases and V by 3 bases; bases with no gene match: 5. CDR3 length equals 14 residues. Germline V gene lookup returns CDR1 SGHTA and CDR2 FQGNSA. The CDR3 reads CASSFAGQGAGYTF. The DNA for the CDR3 is TGTGCCAGCAGCTTTGCCGGACAGGGGGCGGGCTACACCTTC.

V gene TRBV18 combines with J gene TRBJ1-2; TRBD1 matches at 8 bases. The trim removed 3 bases at V and 4 bases at J, leaving 7 bases unmatched. This CDR3 contains 15 residues. Germline CDR1 is KGHSH and CDR2 is LQKENI. CDR3 residues: CASSPAGQVAYGYTF. CDR3 coding DNA: TGTGCCAGCTCACCTGCGGGACAGGTTGCCTATGGCTACACCTTC.

This clone was counted between two and nine times. The chain recombines TRBV19 with TRBJ1-4; D might be TRBD1 (6 bases). V gave up 4 bases and J gave up 5 bases, with 14 bases separating them. The CDR3 loop spans 15 amino acids. The germline CDR1 and CDR2 sequences are LNHDA and SQIVND (reference sequence). CDR3 protein: CASSTQQGINEKLFF. CDR3 nucleotides: TGTGCCAGTAGTACACAACAGGGAATAAATGAAAAACTGTTTTTT.

V and J are TRBV11-2 and TRBJ1-2; maybe TRBD1 (5 bases). Trimming left V 4 bases short and J 2 bases short, with 23 bases between. The CDR3 runs to 18 residues. Germline CDR1 and CDR2: SGHAT and FQNNGV. CDR3 protein: CASSSLRGNRGPNYGYTF. For the CDR3, the DNA is TGTGCCAGCAGCTCCCTGCGGGGGAATAGGGGTCCGAACTATGGCTACACCTTC.

This sequence joins TRBV9 and TRBJ2-1; 14 bases fit TRBD2. The trim removed 6 bases at V and 9 bases at J, leaving 5 bases unmatched. Germline CDR1 and CDR2: SGDLS and YYNGEE. The CDR3 has 14 amino acids. The CDR3 is CASTRGTSGSEQFF. The CDR3 DNA sequence: TGTGCCAGCACCCGGGGGACTAGCGGGAGTGAGCAGTTCTTC.

CDR3 coding DNA: TGTGCCAGCAGCGGGGACGGGGGCTATGGCTACACCTTC. Its protein is CASSGDGGYGYTF. This rearrangement joins TRBV9 to TRBJ1-2, with D perhaps matching TRBD1 (5 bases). The CDR3 is 13 amino acids. V shed 3 bases and J shed 4 bases, with 10 bases lying between them. Germline CDR1 SGDLS, CDR2 YYNGEE.

The chain combines TRBV11-3 with TRBJ2-3; possibly TRBD1 for D (6 bases). Trimming removed 5 bases at V and 7 bases at J, with 19 bases between. The CDR3 covers 15 residues. The germline V gene has CDR1 SGHNT and CDR2 YENEEA. The CDR3 region is CASSVQGSSGNTQYF. The CDR3 nucleotides read TGTGCCAGCAGCGTACAGGGCTCCTCCGGGAATACGCAGTATTTT.

Notes on this clone: Germline and junction disagree at one end, which may indicate a read error. This chain joins TRBV5-1 and TRBJ2-3; TRBD2 agrees at 12 bases. From germline, CDR1 is SGHRS and CDR2 YFSETQ. The CDR3 runs 15 residues. The chain's CDR3 is CASSLEVASGGAEVW. The CDR3 bases are TGCGCCAGCAGCTTGGAGGTGGCTAGCGGGGGGGCCGAGGTTTGG.

This clone has only a few counts. The CDR3 is CASSLGQSGGYTF. CDR3 nucleotide sequence: TGCGCCAGCAGCCTTGGACAGAGTGGCGGCTACACCTTC. The genes are TRBV5-1 and TRBJ1-2; the D gene is possibly TRBD1 (6 bases). This CDR3 contains 13 residues. Trimming left V 4 bases short and J 8 bases short, with 15 bases between. Germline CDR1 and CDR2: SGHRS and YFSETQ.

The CDR3 sequence is CASSGGTSVNEQFF. CDR3 DNA sequence: TGCGCCAGCAGTGGGGGGACTAGCGTGAATGAGCAGTTCTTC. The chain couples TRBV10-1 to TRBJ2-1, with TRBD2 matching 10 bases. The CDR3 sequence is 14 residues long. In germline, CDR1 is WNHNN, CDR2 SYGVQD (reference sequence). Germline trimming cut 4 bases from V and 7 bases from J; bases unmatched to any gene: 4.

This sequence joins TRBV6-5 and TRBJ1-1; D not certain. The germline V gene has CDR1 MNHEY and CDR2 SVGAGI. Trimming cost V 6 bases and J 0 bases, with 11 bases left between them. The CDR3 has 14 residues. CDR3 nucleotides: TGTGCCAGCAGACCGGCGGGCCTGAACACTGAAGCTTTCTTT. Protein: CASRPAGLNTEAFF.

The chain carries TRBV4-2 and TRBJ2-5; TRBD2 aligns across 8 bases. Per germline, CDR1 LGHNA and CDR2 YNFKEQ. V lost 3 bases to trimming and J lost 5 bases; unmatched junction nucleotides: 2. The length of the CDR3 is 13 residues. The CDR3: CASSQTSEETQYF. The CDR3 DNA is TGTGCCAGCAGCCAGACTAGCGAGGAGACCCAGTACTTC.

This clone was counted only a few times. This chain uses TRBV20-1 with TRBJ1-5; 10 bases are shared with TRBD1. CDR3 size: 15 residues. From germline, CDR1 is DFQATT and CDR2 SNEGSKA (reference sequence). V lost 3 bases to trimming and J lost 6 bases; unmatched junction nucleotides: 8. The CDR3 reads CSASATGGLGQPQHF. As DNA, the CDR3 is TGCAGTGCTAGTGCGACAGGGGGCTTAGGTCAGCCCCAGCATTTT.